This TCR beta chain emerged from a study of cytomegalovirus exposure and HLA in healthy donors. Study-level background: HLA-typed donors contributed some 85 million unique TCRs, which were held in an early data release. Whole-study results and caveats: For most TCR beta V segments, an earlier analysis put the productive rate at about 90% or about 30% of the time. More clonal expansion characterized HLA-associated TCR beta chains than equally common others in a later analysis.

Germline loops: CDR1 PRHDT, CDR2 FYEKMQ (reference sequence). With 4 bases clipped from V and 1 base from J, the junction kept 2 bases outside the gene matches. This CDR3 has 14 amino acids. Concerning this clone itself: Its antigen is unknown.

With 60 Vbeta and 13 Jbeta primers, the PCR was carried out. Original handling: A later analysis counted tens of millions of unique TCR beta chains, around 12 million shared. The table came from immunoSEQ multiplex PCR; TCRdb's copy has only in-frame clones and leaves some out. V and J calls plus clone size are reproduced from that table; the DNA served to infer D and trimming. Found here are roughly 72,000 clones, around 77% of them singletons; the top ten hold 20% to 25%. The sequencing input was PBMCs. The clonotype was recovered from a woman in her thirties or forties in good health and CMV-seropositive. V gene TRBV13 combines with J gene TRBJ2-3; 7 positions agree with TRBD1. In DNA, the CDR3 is TGTGCCAGCAGCTCAGGACAGGGCACAGATACGCAGTATTTT. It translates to CASSSGQGTDTQYF.